This TCR beta chain stems from a study of T cell repertoires in cytomegalovirus infection. Study overall: CMV epitopes used comprised recently identified HLA-C-restricted ones and well-studied HLA-B-restricted ones. Both a matching HLA type and CMV infection were indicated by public TCR beta signatures.

Findings and caveats of the study: Summed frequency of public TCR beta families distinguished CMV carriers with the relevant HLA.

V lost 8 bases and J 6 bases, leaving 13 bases between the germline ends. Germline V gene data show CDR1 as MNHEY and CDR2 as SMNVEV (reference sequence). The CDR3 sequence is 13 residues long. Using its own MiXCR run on the reads, TCRdb lists one record per CDR3 protein. This sample carries about 830,000 distinct CDR3 sequences, roughly 33% of them seen once, and the ten largest clones take 9.5% to 15%. This clonotype turned up a few times. The antigen remains unidentified. The V gene is TRBV27, the J gene TRBJ2-2, with a tentative D call TRBD2 (5 bases). The receptor was isolated from a human donor in good health (CMV status not recorded). Some clones in this sample may be carry-over from other donors' samples. The sample here was cultured CD8+ T cells from PBMCs, taken from culture after CMV antigen stimulation. The CDR3 sequence is CASHLTSPGELFF. In nucleotides, the CDR3 is TGTGCCAGCCACCTTACTAGTCCCGGGGAGCTGTTTTTT.